A single sample is the source of the 8 T cell receptor beta chains below, sequenced in a study of regulatory T cells in long-lasting Graves disease. Time point in this sample: newly diagnosed GD, antithyroid drugs for less than 3 months. With RNA extracted from PBMCs as input, the TCR library was made. The TCR beta library used iRepertoire HTBI primers with Arm-PCR amplification of CDR3. A single record per CDR3 protein comes from TCRdb applying MiXCR to the multiplex PCR reads. Found here are some 600,000 distinct CDR3 sequences, around 16% of them singletons; the top ten hold about 11%. This sample also belongs to another study, concerning T cells in Graves' hyperthyroidism and ophthalmopathy.

This sample comprised peripheral blood mononuclear cells (PBMCs), obtained at new diagnosis, from a patient treated with antithyroid drugs. The receptors shown here come from a man aged 18 to 30 with Graves disease.

For this clonotype: It differs at one base from a far larger clone, so likely a read error. V gene TRBV20-1 combines with J gene TRBJ2-1, with 11 positions matching TRBD2. With the DNA end fitting TRBJ2-3 better, the J assignment may be wrong. Germline V gene sequence: CDR1 DFQATT, CDR2 SNEGSKA (reference sequence). The CDR3 sequence is 15 residues long. The chain's CDR3 is CSANSGTSGSDTQYF. CDR3 bases: TGCAGTGCTAACTCCGGGACTAGCGGATCAGATACGCAGTATTTT.

This clonotype was seen only a few times. The chain couples TRBV7-9 to TRBJ1-6; 7 positions agree with TRBD1. J was trimmed by 4 bases and V by 3 bases; bases with no gene match: 3. CDR1 and CDR2 (germline): SEHNR, FQNEAQ (reference sequence). The CDR3 has 15 amino acids. The CDR3 here is CASSLTTGYNSPLHF. In DNA form, the CDR3 reads TGTGCCAGCAGCTTGACGACAGGGTATAATTCACCCCTCCACTTT.

The table lists this clonotype with a count of one. V gene TRBV20-1 combines with J gene TRBJ2-5, with D unclear. Trimming removed 2 bases at V and 2 bases at J, with 6 bases between. The CDR3 sequence is 12 residues long. Per germline, CDR1 DFQATT and CDR2 SNEGSKA (reference sequence). CDR3 region: CSARPDQETQYF. CDR3 DNA sequence: TGCAGTGCTAGACCCGATCAAGAGACCCAGTACTTC.

The CDR3 protein is CASRNRGGTEAFF. The CDR3 nucleotides read TGTGCCAGCCGAAACCGGGGTGGCACTGAAGCTTTCTTT. The chain combines TRBV7-8 with TRBJ1-1; unclear D gene. The germline gives CDR1 SGHVS, CDR2 FQNEAQ. This CDR3 has 13 amino acids. Trimming stripped 8 bases from V and 4 bases from J, with 14 bases between. Full variable domain (outside the CDR3, taken from reference TRBV7-8 and TRBJ1-1): GAGVSQSPRYKVAKRGQDVALRCDPISGHVSLFWYQQALGQGPEFLTYFQNEAQLDKSGLPSDRFFAERPEGSVSTLKIQRTQQEDSAVYLCASRNRGGTEAFFGQGTRLTVV.

The chain employs TRBV7-9 and TRBJ2-7; D is perhaps TRBD2 (6 bases). The CDR3 contains 16 residues. Germline lookup yields CDR1 SEHNR and CDR2 FQNEAQ (reference sequence). V lost 2 bases to trimming and J lost 5 bases, with 19 bases between them. The DNA of the CDR3 is TGTGCCAGCAGCTTACGTGGGACGGGAGAGAACCACGAGCAGTACTTC. The encoded protein is CASSLRGTGENHEQYF.

This clonotype was observed a handful of times. The J gene is TRBJ2-5, the V gene TRBV6-1; TRBD2 agrees at 10 bases. Germline CDR1 is MNHNS and CDR2 is SASEGT. The trim removed 7 bases at V and 5 bases at J, leaving 7 bases unmatched. CDR3 length: 14 residues. CDR3 nucleotide sequence: TGTGCCAGCAACTTAGCGGGAGGTGGGGAGACCCAGTACTTC. Translating it yields CASNLAGGGETQYF.

This clonotype has only a few counts. The chain uses TRBV6-2 or TRBV6-3 and TRBJ1-2, with 8 bases that match TRBD1. Losses at the gene ends were 2 bases for V and 4 bases for J; bases not matched to a gene: 6. This CDR3 comprises 15 residues. Germline values: CDR1 MNHEY, CDR2 SVGEGT. The CDR3 DNA is TGTGCCAGCAGTTACCAAGGACAGGGTGGCTATGGCTACACCTTC. It is translated as CASSYQGQGGYGYTF.

This clonotype was observed a few times. The rearrangement uses TRBV18 and TRBJ2-6; D is tentatively TRBD1 or TRBD2 (6 bases each). The germline V gene has CDR1 KGHSH and CDR2 LQKENI. Between the trimmed V and J ends, which lost 2 bases and 0 bases, there was a span of 11 bases. The CDR3 is 17 amino acids. CDR3 in amino acids: CASSPAGHLSGANVLTF. The CDR3 DNA is TGTGCCAGCTCACCAGCGGGACACCTCTCTGGGGCCAACGTCCTGACTTTC. The whole variable domain, remainder taken from reference TRBV18 and TRBJ2-6, is NAGVMQNPRHLVRRRGQEARLRCSPMKGHSHVYWYRQLPEEGLKFMVYLQKENIIDESGMPKERFSAEFPKEGPSILRIQQVVRGDSAAYFCASSPAGHLSGANVLTFGAGSRLTVL.